One and the same sample provided the 19 T cell receptor beta chains below, sequenced in a study of Graves' ophthalmopathy and Graves' hyperthyroidism. The study amplified TCR beta CDR3 regions using RNA transcripts. Second-round multiplex PCR came after a first-round RT-PCR that employed HTBI primers. One entry per CDR3 protein, called by TCRdb with MiXCR from the multiplex PCR reads. The sample records 200,000 to 250,000 distinct CDR3 sequences, less than 30% being singletons. The sample taken for sequencing was peripheral blood. The receptors come from a man aged 45-65 years with Graves' ophthalmopathy.

This clonotype was seen at least ten times. The gene calls are TRBV5-6 and TRBJ2-4; D perhaps matches TRBD1 (8 bases). The CDR3 totals 17 residues. Germline assignment: CDR1 SGHDT and CDR2 YYEEEE. Trimming took 4 bases from V and 6 from J, leaving 23 bases between them. This CDR3 reads CASSRKLTGGEGNIQYF. CDR3 nucleotide sequence: TGTGCCAGCAGCCGCAAGCTCACAGGGGGGGAGGGAAACATTCAGTACTTC. Complete variable domain (other parts from reference TRBV5-6 and TRBJ2-4): DAGVTQSPTHLIKTRGQQVTLRCSPKSGHDTVSWYQQALGQGPQFIFQYYEEEERQRGNFPDRFSGHQFPNYSSELNVNALLLGDSALYLCASSRKLTGGEGNIQYFGAGTRLSVL.

This clonotype was counted at least ten times. The V and J genes are TRBV6-1 and TRBJ2-7; TRBD1 aligns across 7 bases. Trimming at V came to 3 bases and at J to 6 bases, leaving 8 bases not matched to a gene. The CDR3 loop spans 14 amino acids. Per germline, CDR1 MNHNS and CDR2 SASEGT. In nucleotides, the CDR3 is TGTGCCAGCAGTGACCGGACAGGATCCACCGAGCAGTACTTC. Translation gives CASSDRTGSTEQYF.

The CDR3 loop reads CASSSRSQGNPNYGYTF. CDR3 bases: TGTGCCAGCAGTTCACGCTCTCAGGGTAACCCTAACTATGGCTACACCTTC. The chain links TRBV12-3 or TRBV12-4 to TRBJ1-2; TRBD1 might be the D (5 bases). The CDR3 is made up of 17 amino acids. Trimming pared 4 bases from V and 0 bases from J, leaving 18 bases between.

Many counts were recorded for this clonotype. This chain uses TRBV6-2 or TRBV6-3 with TRBJ1-1; D is unclear. Germline CDR1 reads MNHEY; CDR2 reads SVGEGT. V lost 4 bases, J lost 4 bases, and 7 bases lay in between. CDR3 length: 12 residues. The CDR3 bases are TGTGCCAGCAGTTCGACGCGCACTGAAGCTTTCTTT. Residues: CASSSTRTEAFF.

The J gene is TRBJ2-7, the V gene TRBV11-1; D call uncertain. Trimming removed 5 bases at V and 5 bases at J, with 19 bases between. The CDR3 has 15 residues. Germline CDR1 and CDR2: SGHAT and FQDESV (reference sequence). CDR3 region: CASSPTNRPTHEQYF. In DNA form, the CDR3 reads TGTGCCAGCAGCCCCACCAACCGGCCAACCCACGAGCAGTACTTC.

This clonotype showed up many times. V gene TRBV4-1 combines with J gene TRBJ2-4; D gene uncertain. V lost 1 base to trimming and J lost 2 bases, with 9 bases between them. This CDR3 comprises 15 residues. CDR1 is MGHRA, CDR2 YSYEKL, per germline. As DNA, the CDR3 is TGCGCCAGCAGCCAAGTATATAGGACCAAAAACATTCAGTACTTC. It encodes CASSQVYRTKNIQYF.

This clonotype was counted many times. The chain recombines TRBV13 with TRBJ1-3; the D is unclear. V shed 2 bases and J shed 0 bases, with 8 bases lying between them. There are 15 residues in the CDR3. From germline, CDR1 is PRHDT and CDR2 FYEKMQ (reference sequence). The CDR3 DNA reads TGTGCCAGCAGCTTATCCTTCGTCTCTGGAAACACCATATATTTT. Its protein is CASSLSFVSGNTIYF.

There are many counts of this clonotype. As DNA, the CDR3 is TGTGCCAGTAATGACGTTTACACTGAAGCTTTCTTT. This encodes CASNDVYTEAFF. V is TRBV19 and J is TRBJ1-1; D not resolved. CDR1 LNHDA and CDR2 SQIVND come from the germline V gene (reference sequence). CDR3 length: 12 amino acids. The V gene lost 7 bases and the J gene lost 3 bases, with 9 bases spanning the gap.

The sample holds many counts of this clonotype. CDR3 loop: CSVPPQETGYPEAFF. CDR3 in DNA: TGCAGCGTCCCCCCGCAGGAGACAGGGTACCCTGAAGCTTTCTTT. This chain connects TRBV29-1 to TRBJ1-1, with 7 positions matching TRBD1. Germline V gene sequence: CDR1 SQVTM, CDR2 ANQGSEA. Trimming took 6 bases from V and 6 from J; bases not matched to a gene: 16. This CDR3 spans 15 amino acids.

CDR3 residues: CASSEGPTYEQYF. The CDR3 nucleotides are TGTGCCAGCAGTGAAGGACCTACCTACGAGCAGTACTTC. The chain employs TRBV6-1 and TRBJ2-7; D unresolved. CDR1 and CDR2 (germline): MNHNS, SASEGT. CDR3 size: 13 residues. The ends were cut back, 1 base at V and 2 bases at J, with 6 bases in the middle.

This clonotype has a count of ten or more. The chain joins TRBV29-1 to TRBJ2-5, with D perhaps assigned TRBD1 or TRBD2 (5 bases each). V shed 0 bases and J shed 5 bases, with 13 bases lying between them. The germline V gene encodes CDR1 SQVTM and CDR2 ANQGSEA. This CDR3 has 14 amino acids. This chain's CDR3 is CSVEDRRGRETQYF. CDR3 DNA sequence: TGCAGCGTTGAAGATAGACGGGGACGTGAGACCCAGTACTTC.

The J gene is TRBJ2-7, the V gene TRBV6-1; 8 nucleotides agree with TRBD2. This CDR3 is 15 amino acids long. The trim removed 3 bases at V and 3 bases at J, leaving 7 bases unmatched. Germline-derived CDR1 and CDR2 are MNHNS and SASEGT. The CDR3 DNA reads as TGTGCCAGCAGTGAGGAGGCGGGAGGAAGCTACGAGCAGTACTTC. Encoded protein: CASSEEAGGSYEQYF.

This clonotype was counted at least ten times. This chain links TRBV29-1 with TRBJ2-2; D is uncertain. Trimming cost V 4 bases and J 3 bases, with 9 bases left between them. The germline V gene encodes CDR1 SQVTM and CDR2 ANQGSEA. The CDR3 extends over 13 amino acids. The CDR3 loop reads CSVGSSDTGELFF. Written as DNA, the CDR3 is TGCAGCGTTGGTTCCTCTGACACCGGGGAGCTGTTTTTT.

This clonotype was counted only a few times. The V and J genes are TRBV28 and TRBJ1-1; 10 nucleotides agree with TRBD1. The CDR3 is 17 amino acids. Germline assignment: CDR1 MDHEN and CDR2 SYDVKM. V was pared by 2 bases and J by 0 bases, with 6 bases of the junction left unmatched. CDR3 sequence (DNA): TGTGCCAGCAGTTTACCCGGGACAGGGGACTTGAACACTGAAGCTTTCTTT. Translation: CASSLPGTGDLNTEAFF. The whole variable domain, remainder taken from reference TRBV28 and TRBJ1-1, is DVKVTQSSRYLVKRTGEKVFLECVQDMDHENMFWYRQDPGLGLRLIYFSYDVKMKEKGDIPEGYSVSREKKERFSLILESASTNQTSMYLCASSLPGTGDLNTEAFFGQGTRLTVV.

This clonotype was counted at least ten times. The rearrangement uses TRBV11-2 and TRBJ2-5; TRBD2 aligns across 12 bases. Germline trimming cut 5 bases from V and 4 bases from J; bases unmatched to any gene: 5. The V gene's germline CDR1 is SGHAT and CDR2 FQNNGV. This CDR3 spans 15 amino acids. As DNA, the CDR3 is TGTGCCAGCAGCACCTCTAGCGGGAGGGGAGAGACCCAGTACTTC. The encoded protein is CASSTSSGRGETQYF. The full variable domain, in which reference TRBV11-2 and TRBJ2-5 provide the parts outside the CDR3, is EAGVAQSPRYKIIEKRQSVAFWCNPISGHATLYWYQQILGQGPKLLIQFQNNGVVDDSQLPKDRFSAERLKGVDSTLKIQPAKLEDSAVYLCASSTSSGRGETQYFGPGTRLLVL.

V usage is TRBV30 and J usage is TRBJ1-1; a weak D match, TRBD1 (6 bases). CDR1 and CDR2 from the germline V gene are GTSNPN and SVGIG (reference sequence). V was trimmed by 0 bases and J by 11 bases, leaving 13 bases between them. CDR3 length equals 12 residues. The CDR3 DNA reads TGTGCCTGGAGTGTACTGGGGAGGGGGGCTTTCTTT. It specifies CAWSVLGRGAFF.

The chain links TRBV6-2 or TRBV6-3 to TRBJ1-1, with D unclear. Germline V CDR1 and CDR2: MNHEY, SVGEGT. Trimming took 2 bases from V and 6 from J, leaving 7 bases between them. There are 12 residues in the CDR3. This CDR3 is CASSYAGPEAFF. CDR3 DNA sequence: TGTGCCAGCAGTTACGCCGGCCCTGAAGCTTTCTTT.

This rearrangement joins TRBV2 to TRBJ1-5; D is uncertain. V lost 3 bases and J 3 bases, leaving 12 bases between the germline ends. Looked up from germline, CDR1 is SNHLY and CDR2 is FYNNEI. The CDR3 runs to 15 residues. The CDR3 DNA reads as TGTGCCAGCAGTGAGGAGACGGGAAACAATCAGCCCCAGCATTTT. This translates into CASSEETGNNQPQHF.

This clonotype was picked up many times. The chain uses TRBV19 and TRBJ1-5; D is uncertain. V shed 1 base and J shed 0 bases, with 10 bases lying between them. CDR1 LNHDA and CDR2 SQIVND come from the germline V gene (reference sequence). The CDR3 is 16 amino acids. This CDR3 reads CASSIALGTSNQPQHF. In DNA, the CDR3 is TGTGCCAGTAGTATAGCCCTAGGAACTAGCAATCAGCCCCAGCATTTT.